Reported below is one T cell receptor (beta chain). Its antigen is still unknown. Whole blood, unsorted for T cells, was the source of total RNA. The CDR3 spans 15 residues. Germline CDR1 SGHNT, CDR2 YYREEE (reference sequence). These data belong to a study of monozygotic twins with inflammatory bowel disease. During cDNA synthesis, UMIs that each contained a 6-nucleotide sample barcode were added by means of template switching. TCRdb reprocessed the 5' RACE reads and keeps a single row for each CDR3 protein, giving no DNA. The sample has some 450,000 distinct CDR3 sequences. Study-wide results and limits: Findings did not support one strong IBD-associated signal or clonotype.

The sequenced sample was blood. The clonotype comes from a human donor with ulcerative colitis or Crohn's disease, or a healthy co-twin of an affected twin (not recorded which). The chain carries TRBV5-4 and TRBJ2-1; the D call of TRBD2 rests on TCRdb alone, since no DNA is present to check it. CDR3 residues: CASSLSGAPYNEQFF.